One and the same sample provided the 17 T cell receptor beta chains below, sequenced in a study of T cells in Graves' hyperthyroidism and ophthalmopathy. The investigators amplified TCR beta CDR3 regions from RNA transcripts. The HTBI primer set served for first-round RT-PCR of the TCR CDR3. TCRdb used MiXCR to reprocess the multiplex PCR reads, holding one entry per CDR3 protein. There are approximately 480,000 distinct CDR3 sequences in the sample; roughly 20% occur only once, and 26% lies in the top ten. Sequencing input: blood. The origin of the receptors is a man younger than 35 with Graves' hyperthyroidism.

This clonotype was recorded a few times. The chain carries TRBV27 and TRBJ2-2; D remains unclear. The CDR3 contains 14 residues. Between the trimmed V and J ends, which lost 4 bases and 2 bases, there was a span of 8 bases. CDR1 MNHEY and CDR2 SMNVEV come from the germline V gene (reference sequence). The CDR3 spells CASSWQRNTGELFF. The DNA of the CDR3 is TGTGCCAGCAGTTGGCAGAGAAACACCGGGGAGCTGTTTTTT.

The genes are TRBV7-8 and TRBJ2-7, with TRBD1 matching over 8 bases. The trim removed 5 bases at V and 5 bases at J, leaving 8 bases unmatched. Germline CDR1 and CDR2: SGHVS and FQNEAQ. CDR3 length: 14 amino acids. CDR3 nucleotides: TGTGCCAGCAGCGATACCGGACAGGGCGACGAGCAGTACTTC. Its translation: CASSDTGQGDEQYF.

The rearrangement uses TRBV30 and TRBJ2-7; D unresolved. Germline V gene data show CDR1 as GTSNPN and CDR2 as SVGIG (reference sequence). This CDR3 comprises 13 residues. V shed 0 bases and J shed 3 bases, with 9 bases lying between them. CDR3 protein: CAWSVQPGYEQYF. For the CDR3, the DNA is TGTGCCTGGAGTGTACAACCGGGCTACGAGCAGTACTTC.

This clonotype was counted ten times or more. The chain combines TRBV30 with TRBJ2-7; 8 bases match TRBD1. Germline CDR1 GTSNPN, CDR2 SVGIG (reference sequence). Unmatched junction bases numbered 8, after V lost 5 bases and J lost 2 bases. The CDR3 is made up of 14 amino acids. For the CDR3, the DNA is TGTGCCTGGGGTTCCGGGACAGGCCCCTACGAGCAGTACTTC. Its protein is CAWGSGTGPYEQYF. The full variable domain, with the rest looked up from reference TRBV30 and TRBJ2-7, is SQTIHQWPATLVQPVGSPLSLECTVEGTSNPNLYWYRQAAGRGLQLLFYSVGIGQISSEVPQNLSASRPQDRQFILSSKKLLLSDSGFYLCAWGSGTGPYEQYFGPGTRLTVT.

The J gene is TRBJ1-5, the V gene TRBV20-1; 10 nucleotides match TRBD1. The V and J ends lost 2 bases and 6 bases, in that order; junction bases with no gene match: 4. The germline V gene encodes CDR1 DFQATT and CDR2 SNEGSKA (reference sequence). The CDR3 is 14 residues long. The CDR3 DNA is TGCAGTGCTAGATTGACAGGGGGCGGTCAGCCCCAGCATTTT. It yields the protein CSARLTGGGQPQHF.

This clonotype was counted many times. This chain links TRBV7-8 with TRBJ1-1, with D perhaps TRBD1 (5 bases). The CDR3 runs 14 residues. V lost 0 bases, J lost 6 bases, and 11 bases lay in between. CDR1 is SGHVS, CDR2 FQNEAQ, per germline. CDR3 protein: CASSLARERAEAFF. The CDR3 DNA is TGTGCCAGCAGCTTAGCCAGGGAACGGGCTGAAGCTTTCTTT.

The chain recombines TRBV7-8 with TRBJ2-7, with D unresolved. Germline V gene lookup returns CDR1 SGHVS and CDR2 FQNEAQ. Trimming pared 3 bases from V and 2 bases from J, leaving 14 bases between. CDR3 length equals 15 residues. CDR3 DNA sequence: TGTGCCAGCAGCTTTCTCCGGCAGGACCCCTACGAGCAGTACTTC. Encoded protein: CASSFLRQDPYEQYF. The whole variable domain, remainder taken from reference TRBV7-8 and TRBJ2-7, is GAGVSQSPRYKVAKRGQDVALRCDPISGHVSLFWYQQALGQGPEFLTYFQNEAQLDKSGLPSDRFFAERPEGSVSTLKIQRTQQEDSAVYLCASSFLRQDPYEQYFGPGTRLTVT.

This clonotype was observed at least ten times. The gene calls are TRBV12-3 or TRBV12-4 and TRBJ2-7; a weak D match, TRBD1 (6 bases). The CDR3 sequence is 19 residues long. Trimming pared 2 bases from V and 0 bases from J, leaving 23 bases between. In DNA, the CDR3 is TGTGCCAGCAGTTTATGGACAGTGAGGGGACCCTATAGCTCCTACGAGCAGTACTTC. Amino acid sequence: CASSLWTVRGPYSSYEQYF.

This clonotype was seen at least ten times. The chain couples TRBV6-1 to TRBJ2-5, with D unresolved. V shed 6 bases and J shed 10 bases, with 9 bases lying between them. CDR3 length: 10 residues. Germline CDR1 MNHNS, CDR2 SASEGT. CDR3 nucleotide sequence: TGTGCCAGCAGATTCTGGGGCCAGTACTTC. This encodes CASRFWGQYF.

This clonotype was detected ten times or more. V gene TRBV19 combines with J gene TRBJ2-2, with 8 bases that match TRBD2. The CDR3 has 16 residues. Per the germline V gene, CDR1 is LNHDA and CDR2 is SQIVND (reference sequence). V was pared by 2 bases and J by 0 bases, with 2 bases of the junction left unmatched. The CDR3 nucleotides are TGTGCCAGTAGTATACTAGCGGGTGCGAACACCGGGGAGCTGTTTTTT. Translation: CASSILAGANTGELFF.

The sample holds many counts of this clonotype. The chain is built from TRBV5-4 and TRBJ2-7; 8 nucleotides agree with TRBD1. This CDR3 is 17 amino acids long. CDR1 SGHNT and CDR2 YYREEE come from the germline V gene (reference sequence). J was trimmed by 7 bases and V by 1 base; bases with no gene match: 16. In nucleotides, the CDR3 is TGTGCCAGCAGCTTGCACCCCCCCGACAGGGGATTGAGGGAGCAGTACTTC. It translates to CASSLHPPDRGLREQYF.

This CDR3 is CASSGTSANTGELFF. CDR3 nucleotides: TGTGCCAGCAGCGGTACTAGCGCCAACACCGGGGAGCTGTTTTTT. V is TRBV7-3 and J is TRBJ2-2; 7 positions match TRBD2. The CDR3 is made up of 15 amino acids. CDR1 is SGHTA and CDR2 is FQGTGA in the germline V gene. The junction had 5 bases not matched to a gene; V was cut back by 5 bases and J by 2 bases.

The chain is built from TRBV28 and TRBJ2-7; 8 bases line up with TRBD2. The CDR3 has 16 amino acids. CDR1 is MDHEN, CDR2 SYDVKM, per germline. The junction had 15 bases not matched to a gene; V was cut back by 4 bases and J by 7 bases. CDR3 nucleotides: TGTGCCAGCAGTTCCGTACTAGCGGCCAATCAGGGGGAGCAGTACTTC. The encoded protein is CASSSVLAANQGEQYF.

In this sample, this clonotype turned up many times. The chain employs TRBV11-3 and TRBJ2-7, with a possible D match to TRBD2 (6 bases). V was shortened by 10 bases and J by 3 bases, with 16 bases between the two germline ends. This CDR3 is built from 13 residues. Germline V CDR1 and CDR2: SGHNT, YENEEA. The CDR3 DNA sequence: TGTGCCACCTCGGCTAGCGCGAACTACGAGCAGTACTTC. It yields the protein CATSASANYEQYF.

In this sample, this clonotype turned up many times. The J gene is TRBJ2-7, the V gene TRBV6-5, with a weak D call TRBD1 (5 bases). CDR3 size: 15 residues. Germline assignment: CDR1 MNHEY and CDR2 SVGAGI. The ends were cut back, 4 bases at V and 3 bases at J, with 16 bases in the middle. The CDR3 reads CASSFSTASDYEQYF. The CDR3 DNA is TGTGCCAGCAGTTTCTCGACAGCCTCGGACTACGAGCAGTACTTC.

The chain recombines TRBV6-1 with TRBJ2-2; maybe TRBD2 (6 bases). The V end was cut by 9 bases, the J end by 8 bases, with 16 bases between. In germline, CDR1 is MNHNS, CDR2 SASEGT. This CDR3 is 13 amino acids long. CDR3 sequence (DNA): TGTGCCAGTAAGATACGGGGGAAAGGGGAGCTGTTTTTT. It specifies CASKIRGKGELFF.

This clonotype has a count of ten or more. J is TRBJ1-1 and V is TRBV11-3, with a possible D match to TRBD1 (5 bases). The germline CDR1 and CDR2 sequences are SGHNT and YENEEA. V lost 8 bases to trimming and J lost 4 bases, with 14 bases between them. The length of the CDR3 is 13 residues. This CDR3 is CASAGTGTTEAFF. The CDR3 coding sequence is TGTGCCAGCGCCGGGACGGGAACCACTGAAGCTTTCTTT.